The 2 T cell receptor beta chains in this list originate from one sample, sequenced in a study of T cell responses to AZD1222 COVID-19 vaccine. TCRdb's table, derived via immunoSEQ multiplex PCR, lists solely in-frame clones and lacks some. Among some 85,000 clones listed, around 90% were seen once. This material consisted of peripheral blood, taken on day 0 of AZD1222 vaccination. Every receptor here comes from an adult in good health.

The chain has TRBV5-1 and TRBJ2-3; 7 bases align to TRBD1. CDR1 and CDR2 (germline): SGHRS, YFSETQ. The CDR3 is 14 amino acids. V shed 2 bases, J shed 4 bases, and the junction held 4 bases outside the gene matches. The CDR3 region is CASSLTTGADTQYF. In nucleotides, the CDR3 is TGCGCCAGCAGCTTAACTACAGGGGCAGATACGCAGTATTTT.

This rearrangement joins TRBV9 to TRBJ2-7; 11 positions match TRBD1. CDR1 is SGDLS, CDR2 YYNGEE, per germline. CDR3 length: 13 amino acids. The trim removed 2 bases at V and 6 bases at J, leaving 1 base unmatched. CDR3 sequence: CASSVGQGGEQYF. The CDR3 DNA reads as TGTGCCAGCAGCGTGGGACAGGGGGGCGAGCAGTACTTC. Full variable domain (remainder filled in from reference TRBV9 and TRBJ2-7): DSGVTQTPKHLITATGQRVTLRCSPRSGDLSVYWYQQSLDQGLQFLIQYYNGEERAKGNILERFSAQQFPDLHSELNLSSLELGDSALYFCASSVGQGGEQYFGPGTRLTVT.